This T cell receptor beta chain originates from a study of CD8 T cells in ankylosing spondylitis. TCRdb ran MiXCR on the 5' RACE reads and lists one entry per CDR3 protein. This table has 240,000 or so distinct CDR3 sequences, about 10% appearing once. This CDR3 comprises 11 residues. Trimming took 5 bases from V and 7 from J, leaving 11 bases between them. Germline CDR1 SQVTM, CDR2 ANQGSEA. The J gene is TRBJ1-1, the V gene TRBV29-1, with no clear D. Material: blood, either unsorted or a sorted T cell fraction (not recorded which). The origin of this receptor is a male donor with ankylosing spondylitis or in good health (not recorded which). Here the CDR3 reads CSVKNWDEAFF. As DNA, the CDR3 is TGCAGCGTTAAAAACTGGGATGAAGCTTTCTTT.